This T cell receptor (beta chain) emerged from a study of CD8 T cells in Susac syndrome. From blood CD8+ and CD4+ T cells, the TCR beta chain was sequenced. In contrast to the negatively isolated CD8+ and CD4+ T cells, TEMRA cells were FACS-enriched. The CDR3 spans 15 residues. V shed 3 bases, J shed 9 bases, and the junction held 11 bases outside the gene matches. The germline V gene encodes CDR1 KGHSH and CDR2 LQKENI. cDNA came from about 0.5 to 1 ug RNA primed by random hexamers. From the immunoSEQ multiplex PCR reads, TCRdb called clonotypes with MiXCR, one entry per CDR3 protein. Of about 120,000 distinct CDR3 sequences in the sample, 94% were seen once.

The chain links TRBV18 to TRBJ2-3; 8 bases match TRBD1. This clonotype originated in a human donor in good health. The sequencing sample was made of CD4+ T cells from PBMCs. The CDR3 DNA reads TGTGCCAGCTCACCTCCGGGACAGGCTCGATTCACGCAGTATTTT. This gives the protein CASSPPGQARFTQYF. Combining the CDR3 with reference TRBV18 and TRBJ2-3 gives the whole variable domain NAGVMQNPRHLVRRRGQEARLRCSPMKGHSHVYWYRQLPEEGLKFMVYLQKENIIDESGMPKERFSAEFPKEGPSILRIQQVVRGDSAAYFCASSPPGQARFTQYFGPGTRLTVL.